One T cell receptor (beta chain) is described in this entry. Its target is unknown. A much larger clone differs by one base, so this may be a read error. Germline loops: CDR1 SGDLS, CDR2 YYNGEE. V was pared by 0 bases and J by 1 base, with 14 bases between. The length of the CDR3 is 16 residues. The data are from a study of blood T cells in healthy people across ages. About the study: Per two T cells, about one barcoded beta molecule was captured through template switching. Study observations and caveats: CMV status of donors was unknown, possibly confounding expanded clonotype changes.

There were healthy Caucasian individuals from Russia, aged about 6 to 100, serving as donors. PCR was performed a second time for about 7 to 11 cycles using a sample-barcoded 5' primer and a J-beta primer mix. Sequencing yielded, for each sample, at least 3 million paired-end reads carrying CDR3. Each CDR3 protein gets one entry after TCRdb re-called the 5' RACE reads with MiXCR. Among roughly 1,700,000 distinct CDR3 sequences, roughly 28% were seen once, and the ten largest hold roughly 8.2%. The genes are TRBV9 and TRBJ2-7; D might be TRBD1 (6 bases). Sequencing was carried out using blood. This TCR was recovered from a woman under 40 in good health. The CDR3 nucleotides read TGTGCCAGCAGCGTAGCAGGGGTAATCCCATCCTACGAGCAGTACTTC. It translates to CASSVAGVIPSYEQYF.